The rows below give T cell receptor beta chains drawn from one sample of a study of T cells in Graves' hyperthyroidism and ophthalmopathy. TCRdb redid the calling of the multiplex PCR reads with MiXCR, one entry per CDR3 protein. The sample includes about 640,000 distinct CDR3 sequences, less than 25% seen only once; the top ten take roughly a third. The specimen sequenced was blood. These TCRs come from a man in his thirties or forties with Graves' ophthalmopathy. The CDR3 runs from the conserved cysteine through the conserved F or W. A D gene is named only where the DNA matches it firmly. Not all rows give a size; the values are once, few, many and, for expanded clones, a class.

size	V	J	D	DNA	CDR3
many	TRBV11-2	TRBJ2-5	.	TGTGCCAGCAGATTCAGGGGGACCCAGTACTTC	CASRFRGTQYF
few	TRBV28	TRBJ2-1	.	TGTGCCGGTTCCGGGGGCAATGAGCAGTTCTTC	CAGSGGNEQFF
few	TRBV3-1	TRBJ2-3	TRBD2	TGTGCCAGCAGCCATGCCCAGGCGGGAGGGCCGAGTACGCAGTATTTT	CASSHAQAGGPSTQYF
few	TRBV30	TRBJ2-3	TRBD2	TGTGCCTGGAGTGTAGGACGACTAGCGGGAGACGGAGATACGCAGTATTTT	CAWSVGRLAGDGDTQYF
.	TRBV19	TRBJ2-5	.	TGTGCCAGCAAGGGGGTCGAGAAGACCCAGTACTTC	CASKGVEKTQYF
few	TRBV5-1	TRBJ2-1	TRBD2	TGCGCCAGCAGCCTGGGACTAGCGGGAGGGCCGTCCAATGAGCAGTTCTTC	CASSLGLAGGPSNEQFF
many	TRBV11-2	TRBJ2-7	.	TGTGCCAGCAGCTTGTACAGGTCGAACTACGAGCAGTACTTC	CASSLYRSNYEQYF
many	TRBV3-1	TRBJ1-1	.	TGTGCCAGCAGCCAAGTGAGGTACTCCAACACTGAAGCTTTCTTT	CASSQVRYSNTEAFF
many	TRBV20-1	TRBJ1-5	TRBD1	TGCAGTGCTGAAGGGCAGGGGGCACCCGGCAATCAGCCCCAGCATTTT	CSAEGQGAPGNQPQHF
.	TRBV28	TRBJ2-1	TRBD2	TGTGCCAGCAGCCCCCCACTAGCGGGTGGTGCTGAGCAGTTCTTC	CASSPPLAGGAEQFF
many	TRBV6-2/TRBV6-3	TRBJ2-3	.	TGTGCCAGCAGCCAAACCGAGTCGAGCACAGATACGCAGTATTTT	CASSQTESSTDTQYF
.	TRBV10-3	TRBJ1-6	.	TGTGCCATCGGGGCAGGCAACAATTCACCCCTCCACTTT	CAIGAGNNSPLHF
.	TRBV28	TRBJ1-5	TRBD1	TGTGCCAGCACCCCAGGGACAGGGTATCATCCCCAGCATTTT	CASTPGTGYHPQHF
few	TRBV5-6	TRBJ2-5	.	TGTGCCAGCAGTCGTCGAGGGCGAAGCCAAGAGACCCAGTACTTC	CASSRRGRSQETQYF
many	TRBV3-1	TRBJ2-7	TRBD2	TGTGCCAGCACATCCTGGGCGGCGGGAGGATCCTACGAGCAGTACTTC	CASTSWAAGGSYEQYF
few	TRBV7-8	TRBJ1-5	.	TGTGCCAGCAGCTTCTTGGCGACAGATCAGCCCCAGCATTTT	CASSFLATDQPQHF
.	TRBV6-1	TRBJ2-1	.	TGTGCCAGCAGCCCAGGACTACGGGCCTCCTACAATGAGCAGTTCTTC	CASSPGLRASYNEQFF
.	TRBV2	TRBJ2-7	TRBD2	TGTGCCAGCAGAAGGGAGGGGAGTGAGCAGTACTTC	CASRREGSEQYF
.	TRBV6-1	TRBJ2-7	.	TGTGCCAGCAGTGAATCGTTCGGAATCTACGAGCAGTACTTC	CASSESFGIYEQYF
.	TRBV20-1	TRBJ1-5	.	TGCAGTGCTAACGATGGGGGGAATCAGCCCCAGCATTTT	CSANDGGNQPQHF
few	TRBV6-5	TRBJ1-4	.	TGTGCCAGCAGTTACCGATACGCAACTAATGAAAAACTGTTTTTT	CASSYRYATNEKLFF
.	TRBV7-2	TRBJ2-5	TRBD1	TGTGCCAGCAGCGCCACAGGGGGGGAGACCCAGTACTTC	CASSATGGETQYF
few	TRBV11-3	TRBJ2-1	.	TGTGCCAGCAGGGGTAGGACCTACAATGAGCAGTTCTTC	CASRGRTYNEQFF
many	TRBV6-1	TRBJ2-7	.	TGTGCCAGCAGTCCCTCCGAGTACGAGCAGTACTTC	CASSPSEYEQYF
many	TRBV2	TRBJ1-5	.	TGTGCCAGCCGGCGGGGAAATGGACAGCCCCAGCATTTT	CASRRGNGQPQHF
.	TRBV28	TRBJ2-7	.	TGTGCCAGTGCGAAGTTGGGACCGGGTAGGTCGGACGAGCAGTACTTC	CASAKLGPGRSDEQYF
few	TRBV3-1	TRBJ2-1	.	TGTGCCAGCAGCAAAAGGGACGACAATGAGCAGTTCTTC	CASSKRDDNEQFF
many	TRBV12-3/TRBV12-4	TRBJ1-1	.	TGTGCCAGCAGTTTACAGGAACGCACTGAAGCTTTCTTT	CASSLQERTEAFF
.	TRBV24-1	TRBJ2-7	.	TGTGCCACCAGTGAGATAGACACCTACGAGCAGTACTTC	CATSEIDTYEQYF
.	TRBV27	TRBJ2-1	TRBD2	TGTGCCAGCAGTACACGGACAGGCCACCTTGGACTAGCGGGAGGAAAGCAGTTCTTC	CASSTRTGHLGLAGGKQFF
few	TRBV28	TRBJ2-7	TRBD2	TGTGCCAGCAGTTTAGTTGGGCTAGCGGATCCCTACGAGCAGTACTTC	CASSLVGLADPYEQYF
.	TRBV19	TRBJ2-7	.	TGTGCCAGTAGTATAGTGAACCATACCTACGAGCAGTACTTC	CASSIVNHTYEQYF
many	TRBV28	TRBJ2-7	TRBD1	TGTGCCAGCAGTTTAAGGGACAGGGTGAGGAACTCCTACGAGCAGTACTTC	CASSLRDRVRNSYEQYF
many	TRBV20-1	TRBJ2-7	TRBD2	TGCAGTGCTAGAGATCCACTAGCGGGAGGTCTCTACGAGCAGTACTTC	CSARDPLAGGLYEQYF
few	TRBV4-1	TRBJ2-1	TRBD2	TGCGCCAGCAGCCAAGTAGGCGGGAGCCCACCACATGAGCAGTTCTTC	CASSQVGGSPPHEQFF
.	TRBV18	TRBJ1-3	.	TGTGCCAGCTCACCACAAACCTCCAGAGTCACCATATATTTT	CASSPQTSRVTIYF
many	TRBV28	TRBJ1-5	TRBD1	TGTGCCAGCAGTCTAAAGAGGACAGGGGCCAATCAGCCCCAGCATTTT	CASSLKRTGANQPQHF
.	TRBV20-1	TRBJ2-7	TRBD2	TGCAGTGCACCACTAGCGGGAGGTCTCTACGAGCAGTACTTC	CSAPLAGGLYEQYF
.	TRBV27	TRBJ1-2	TRBD1	TGTGCCAGCAGTAACGGACAGGTGGACTATGGCTACACCTTC	CASSNGQVDYGYTF
.	TRBV28	TRBJ2-7	TRBD1	TGTGCCAGCAGGATCGGCAGGGGGCTCTACGAGCAGTACTTC	CASRIGRGLYEQYF
.	TRBV6-2/TRBV6-3	TRBJ2-1	.	TGTGCCAGCAGTCTCAACCACAATGAGCAGTTCTTC	CASSLNHNEQFF
many	TRBV11-2	TRBJ2-3	TRBD1	TGTGCCAGCAGCGTCCCCGGGACAGTAGAGACAGATACGCAGTATTTT	CASSVPGTVETDTQYF
many	TRBV28	TRBJ2-1	TRBD2	TGTGCCAGCAGTAGTCTAGCGGGAGGAATCTACAATGAGCAGTTCTTC	CASSSLAGGIYNEQFF
.	TRBV10-3	TRBJ2-1	.	TGTGCCATCAGTGCTGAGAATACCTACGAGCAGTTCTTC	CAISAENTYEQFF
few	TRBV27	TRBJ1-1	.	TGTGCCAGCAGTTCCACGGGGGGATTGGGCACTGAAGCTTTCTTT	CASSSTGGLGTEAFF
few	TRBV28	TRBJ1-5	.	TGTGCCAGTAGAGGCGGGGATTGGCAGCCCCAGCATTTT	CASRGGDWQPQHF
many	TRBV11-2	TRBJ2-7	.	TGTGCCAGCAGCTCAATAAACTACGAGCAGTACTTC	CASSSINYEQYF
many	TRBV28	TRBJ2-3	.	TGTGCCAGCAGCCCGCAGAGCACAGATACGCAGTATTTT	CASSPQSTDTQYF
.	TRBV5-5	TRBJ1-6	TRBD1	TGTGCCAGCAGCTACGGACAGGGCCCAAATTCACCCCTCCACTTT	CASSYGQGPNSPLHF
.	TRBV28	TRBJ2-7	TRBD2	TGTGCCAGCAGTCCCAGGACTAGCGGGAGTTCGAGGGGACTCAGGGGCGAGCAGTACTTC	CASSPRTSGSSRGLRGEQYF